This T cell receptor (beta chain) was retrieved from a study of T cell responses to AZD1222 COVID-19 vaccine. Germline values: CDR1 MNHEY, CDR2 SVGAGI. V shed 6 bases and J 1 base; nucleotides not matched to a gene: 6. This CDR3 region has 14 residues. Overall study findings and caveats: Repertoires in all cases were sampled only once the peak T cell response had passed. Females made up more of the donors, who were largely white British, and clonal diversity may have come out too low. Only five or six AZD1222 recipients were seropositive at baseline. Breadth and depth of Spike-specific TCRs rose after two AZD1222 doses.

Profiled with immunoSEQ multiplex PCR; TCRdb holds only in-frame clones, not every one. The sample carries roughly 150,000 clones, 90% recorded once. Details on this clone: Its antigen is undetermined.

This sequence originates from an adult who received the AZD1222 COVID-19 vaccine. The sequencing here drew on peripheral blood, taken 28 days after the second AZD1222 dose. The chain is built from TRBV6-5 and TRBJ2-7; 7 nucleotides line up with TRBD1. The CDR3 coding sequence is TGTGCCAGCAGGCCCGGGACAGCTTCCTACGAGCAGTACTTC. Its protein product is CASRPGTASYEQYF.